Listed below are T cell receptor beta chains from one sample, sequenced in a study of human T cells and chemical hapten exposure. TCRdb processed the RACE reads anew with MiXCR; each CDR3 protein has one entry. The sample shows tens of thousands of distinct CDR3 sequences, around 6.7% of them seen only once. The sample was whole blood, taken in connection with sensitization to the hapten diphenylcyclopropenone (DPC). These receptor sequences come from a woman younger than 45 with alopecia areata. Some clones in this sample may be carry-over from other donors' samples. Each CDR3 is given with its conserved first and last residue. The order of the fields is J gene, V gene, clone size, D gene, CDR3 DNA, CDR3 protein. A D gene is named only where the DNA matches it firmly. Rows give clone size only sometimes, using once, few, many, or a class for an expanded clone.

TRBJ2-5 TRBV3-1 many - TGTGCCAGCAGCCAAGGCTCGAGCCGTTGGACCCAGTACTTC CASSQGSSRWTQYF
TRBJ2-7 TRBV6-6 few TRBD1 TGTGCCAGCAGTTCGACGGGACAGGGCCACGAGCAGTACTTC CASSSTGQGHEQYF
TRBJ2-7 TRBV5-1 - - TGCGCCAGCAGCTTGGTTCCGGACAGCTACGAGCAGTACTTC CASSLVPDSYEQYF
TRBJ2-7 TRBV12-3/TRBV12-4 - TRBD2 TGTGCCAGCAGTCCAGGGGCTAGCGGGGGATCCTACGAGCAGTACTTC CASSPGASGGSYEQYF
TRBJ2-3 TRBV29-1 many TRBD1 TGCAGCGTTGATGTGGGACAGGGACGGGGAGATACGCAGTATTTT CSVDVGQGRGDTQYF
TRBJ1-1 TRBV2 many - TGTGCCAGCAGTGCACAGGGAAGAAACACTGAAGCTTTCTTT CASSAQGRNTEAFF
TRBJ1-1 TRBV12-3/TRBV12-4 few - TGTGCCAGCAGTTTTCTCTTCCGGTTGCCTTTGAACACTGAAGCTTTCTTT CASSFLFRLPLNTEAFF
TRBJ2-7 TRBV5-1 - TRBD1 TGCGCCAGCAGCTTGGGACAGGGCTACGAGCAGTGCTTC CASSLGQGYEQCF
TRBJ1-1 TRBV4-2 many - TGTGCCAGCAGCCGACTCAGCGGGTCTGACACTGAAGCTTTCTTT CASSRLSGSDTEAFF
TRBJ2-7 TRBV12-3/TRBV12-4 - TRBD2 TGTGCCAGCAGTAACAGCGGGACCTACGAGCAGTACTTC CASSNSGTYEQYF
TRBJ1-2 TRBV3-1 many - TGTGCCAGCAGCCAAGCGAAGGGGGATGGCTACACCTTC CASSQAKGDGYTF
TRBJ1-5 TRBV5-5 - TRBD1 TGTGCCAGCAGCACTTGGACAGGGTTCAATCAGCCCCAGCATTTT CASSTWTGFNQPQHF
TRBJ1-4 TRBV2 - TRBD1 TGTGCCAGCAGTGAAAGGGGGACAGTTAATGAAAAACTGTTTTTT CASSERGTVNEKLFF
TRBJ1-5 TRBV7-6 many - TGTGCCAGCAGCTTAAATGGGGGGCGCAATCAGCCCCAGCATTTT CASSLNGGRNQPQHF
TRBJ1-1 TRBV28 many - TGTGCCAGCACCGTGGGCCAAATATCTGAAGCTTTCTTT CASTVGQISEAFF
TRBJ2-1 TRBV3-1 - - TGTGCCAGCAGACCCGCCGCCTACAATGAGCAGTTCTTC CASRPAAYNEQFF
TRBJ1-2 TRBV20-1 few TRBD1 TGCAGTGCTAGAGATTGGAGACAGGGTGTTAACTATGGCTACACCTTC CSARDWRQGVNYGYTF
TRBJ2-2 TRBV2 many - TGTGCCAGCACGCCAGTCTACACCGGGGAGCTGTTTTTT CASTPVYTGELFF
TRBJ1-2 TRBV18 - - TGTGCCAGCTCACCCACGGGCGGAGAAGGTGGCTACACCTTC CASSPTGGEGGYTF
TRBJ1-6 TRBV7-3 - - TGTGCCAGCAGCTTAACCGGGGTGGGCTCACCCCTCCACTTT CASSLTGVGSPLHF
TRBJ2-1 TRBV7-6 many TRBD1 TGTGCCAGCAGCTTAGGGGTGGGACAGTTGAGGGCTCCTGACAATGAGCAGTTCTTC CASSLGVGQLRAPDNEQFF
TRBJ1-1 TRBV30 few - TGTGCCTGGGGACGGAACACTGAAGCTTTCTTT CAWGRNTEAFF
TRBJ2-7 TRBV3-1 many - TGTGCCAGCAGCCAAGGACCCGGGACCCATACCTACGAGCAGTACTTC CASSQGPGTHTYEQYF
TRBJ1-2 TRBV4-2 few - TGTGCCAGCAGCCAAGGGCTTCGATTCAACTATGGCTACACCTTC CASSQGLRFNYGYTF
TRBJ2-7 TRBV7-2 few - TGTGCCAGCAGCTCCATAGAGTGGGCCTACGAGCAGTACTTC CASSSIEWAYEQYF
TRBJ1-6 TRBV5-4 many - TGTGCCAGCAGCTGGACTTCGGATTCACCCCTCCACTTT CASSWTSDSPLHF
TRBJ1-4 TRBV12-3/TRBV12-4 many TRBD1 TGTGCCAGCAGGGATCGACAGGGCGAAGAAAAACTGTTTTTT CASRDRQGEEKLFF
TRBJ2-3 TRBV20-1 many - TGCAGTGCTAGAGATGGCACGGACAGTACAGATACGCAGTATTTT CSARDGTDSTDTQYF
TRBJ2-7 TRBV5-6 many - TGTGCCAGCAGCTCGGATGGATACTCCTACGAGCAGTACTTC CASSSDGYSYEQYF
TRBJ1-2 TRBV12-3/TRBV12-4 - - TGTGCCAGCAGTTTTTTCGGGGCTCATGGCTACACCTTC CASSFFGAHGYTF
TRBJ1-5 TRBV2 - - TGTGCCAGCATGGGGGGGAGTGGCAATCAGCCCCAGCATTTT CASMGGSGNQPQHF
TRBJ2-6 TRBV10-3 many - TGTGCCATCAGTGAGACCTCGGCAGCCTCTGGGGCCAACGTCCTGACTTTC CAISETSAASGANVLTF
TRBJ2-1 TRBV7-9 - TRBD1 TGTGCCGGGTTACAGGGGGCGTACAATGAGCAGTTCTTC CAGLQGAYNEQFF
TRBJ1-5 TRBV6-6 many - TGTGCCAGCAATAGAGATAGCAATCAGCCCCAGCATTTT CASNRDSNQPQHF
TRBJ2-5 TRBV5-1 many - TGCGCCAGCAGGGAAGGGGTACTCCCAGAGACCCAGTACTTC CASREGVLPETQYF
TRBJ2-1 TRBV14 few - TGTGCCAGCAGCCAAGCGAAGGGGGTCACGGGGGCCCACAGAGAGCAGTTCTTC CASSQAKGVTGAHREQFF
TRBJ1-1 TRBV20-1 - - TGCAGTGCTAGCCGGGGGTGGGGGCACACTGAAGCTTTCTTT CSASRGWGHTEAFF
TRBJ1-2 TRBV10-3 - - TGTGCCATCACCGAAGGGACAATTAGCTCCTATGGCTACACCTTC CAITEGTISSYGYTF
TRBJ2-7 TRBV5-1 many - TGCGCCAGCAGCTTGGGCGGCAGGGGAGAAGAGCAGTACTTC CASSLGGRGEEQYF
TRBJ2-5 TRBV27 few TRBD1 TGTGCCAGCAGTCCTCTTCGCAGGGGGCTGGAGGAGACCCAGTACTTC CASSPLRRGLEETQYF
TRBJ1-6 TRBV6-5 - TRBD1 TGTGCCAGCAGCTCGGACAGGCAAAATTCACCCCTCCACTTT CASSSDRQNSPLHF
TRBJ2-5 TRBV20-1 many TRBD2 TGCAGTGCTAGAGACAGCGGGGGGGAAGAGACCCAGTACTTC CSARDSGGEETQYF
TRBJ1-2 TRBV29-1 few - TGCAGCGTTGAAGGCTACACCTTC CSVEGYTF
TRBJ2-5 TRBV30 - - TGTGCCTGGACTAGGAGATTATACGAGACCCAGTACTTC CAWTRRLYETQYF
TRBJ2-3 TRBV25-1 few TRBD1 TGTGCCAGCAGTGCTGGGGACAGAGATACGCAGTATTTT CASSAGDRDTQYF
TRBJ2-3 TRBV5-1 many - TGCGCCAGCAGCTTGGGCTGGGCAGATACGCAGTATTTT CASSLGWADTQYF
TRBJ2-7 TRBV6-6 few TRBD1 TGTGCCAGCACCTTGACAGGGGGCTACGAGCAGTACTTC CASTLTGGYEQYF
TRBJ2-4 TRBV2 many TRBD1 TGTGCCAGCAGTCGGACAGGGCTTAAAAACATTCAGTACTTC CASSRTGLKNIQYF
TRBJ2-1 TRBV4-2 many - TGTGCCAGCAGCCAAGCTAACAATGAGCAGTTCTTC CASSQANNEQFF
TRBJ2-2 TRBV25-1 few - TGTGCCAGCAAGAAGGGTTTTGACGGCGGGGAGCTGTTTTTT CASKKGFDGGELFF
TRBJ1-3 TRBV2 few - TGTGCCAGCAGTGATGACGGTCACTCTGGAAACACCATATATTTT CASSDDGHSGNTIYF
TRBJ1-1 TRBV12-3/TRBV12-4 few - TGTGCCAGCAGTTTGACCACCCTGAACACTGAAGCTTTCTTT CASSLTTLNTEAFF
TRBJ2-5 TRBV6-6 many TRBD2 TGTGCCAGCAGTCATCCTCGGGGGGGCTGGGAGACCCAGTACTTC CASSHPRGGWETQYF